Listed here are 26 T cell receptor beta chains from one sample, sequenced in a study of vaccination and CD4 T cells after COVID-19. Treatment described: approximately 10-day PBMC culture with coronavirus spike peptide pools or control peptides (ViraFEST assay). The antigens for these receptors are not known. The Oncomine TCR Beta short-read assay generated sequence data from the DNA of cultured CD4+ T cells. TCRdb reanalysed the PCR reads using MiXCR and keeps one entry per CDR3 protein. The table lists some 25,000 distinct CDR3 sequences, about two thirds of them singletons. The specimen was CD4+ T cells from blood, cultured in vitro, collected after SARS-CoV-2 vaccination. These receptors all come from a human donor who received a COVID-19 vaccine.

This sequence joins TRBV30 and TRBJ1-5; D is unclear. Germline V gene data show CDR1 as GTSNPN and CDR2 as SVGIG (reference sequence). Between the trimmed V and J ends, which lost 5 bases and 3 bases, there was a span of 5 bases. CDR3 length: 11 amino acids. CDR3 sequence (DNA): TGTGCCTGGGGCCCCAATCAGCCCCAGCATTTT. It encodes CAWGPNQPQHF.

This clonotype turned up a few times. This chain joins TRBV18 and TRBJ1-2, with 10 bases aligning to TRBD1. This CDR3 contains 15 residues. The germline V gene encodes CDR1 KGHSH and CDR2 LQKENI. V was pared by 2 bases and J by 3 bases, with 3 bases of the junction left unmatched. CDR3 coding DNA: TGTGCCAGCTCACCAGGCGGGACAGGGGACTATGGCTACACCTTC. Translated: CASSPGGTGDYGYTF.

The V call is TRBV27, the J call TRBJ2-5, with 7 bases aligning to TRBD1. The CDR3 loop spans 16 amino acids. V lost 5 bases and J lost 4; bases outside the gene matches: 13. The germline gives CDR1 MNHEY, CDR2 SMNVEV (reference sequence). This CDR3 reads CASSPPGQLGVETQYF. The CDR3 DNA is TGTGCCAGCAGTCCGCCGGGACAGCTTGGAGTAGAGACCCAGTACTTC.

The chain links TRBV19 to TRBJ1-1; tentatively, D is TRBD1 (5 bases). Germline V lookup: CDR1 LNHDA, CDR2 SQIVND (reference sequence). This CDR3 contains 15 residues. V gave up 0 bases and J gave up 1 base, with 9 bases separating them. The CDR3 loop reads CASSIEGEANTEAFF. CDR3 coding DNA: TGTGCCAGTAGTATAGAGGGGGAGGCGAACACTGAAGCTTTCTTT.

This clonotype was seen only a few times. The chain links TRBV12-3 or TRBV12-4 to TRBJ1-2; TRBD1 is a possible D gene (5 bases). Trimming left V 5 bases short and J 0 bases short, with 10 bases between. CDR3 size: 14 residues. CDR3 sequence: CASSPDTPNYGYTF. In nucleotides, the CDR3 is TGTGCCAGCAGTCCGGACACTCCTAACTATGGCTACACCTTC.

This clonotype was detected only a few times. CDR3 loop: CASSPEDYQLVNTEAFF. The CDR3 DNA follows: TGTGCCAGCAGTCCCGAGGACTACCAACTTGTGAACACTGAAGCTTTCTTT. The V call is TRBV12-3 or TRBV12-4, the J call TRBJ1-1; no clear D gene. The CDR3 contains 17 residues. Trimming stripped 5 bases from V and 0 bases from J, with 19 bases between.

A few counts support this clonotype. The gene calls are TRBV7-2 and TRBJ1-3; D not certain. The V gene lost 0 bases and the J gene lost 3 bases, with 0 bases spanning the gap. This CDR3 is built from 12 residues. The germline V gene encodes CDR1 SGHTA and CDR2 FQGNSA. CDR3 loop: CASSLAGNTIYF. In nucleotides, the CDR3 is TGTGCCAGCAGCTTAGCTGGAAACACCATATATTTT.

In its sample, this clonotype was seen once. The rearrangement uses TRBV24-1 and TRBJ2-1; TRBD1 matches at 12 bases. Germline CDR1 and CDR2: KGHDR and SFDVKD. The CDR3 length is 16 residues. Losses at the gene ends were 2 bases for V and 7 bases for J; bases not matched to a gene: 5. This CDR3 is CATSDSGTGGLNEQFF. CDR3 DNA sequence: TGTGCCACCAGTGATTCCGGGACAGGGGGCTTGAATGAGCAGTTCTTC.

This chain links TRBV4-1 with TRBJ1-1; the D gene is possibly TRBD1 (5 bases). Germline V gives CDR1 MGHRA, CDR2 YSYEKL. Trimming cost V 5 bases and J 2 bases, with 9 bases left between them. The CDR3 is 13 amino acids. CDR3 in DNA: TGCGCCAGCAGCGCCAGGGTCAACACTGAAGCTTTCTTT. This gives the protein CASSARVNTEAFF.

V is TRBV5-1 and J is TRBJ2-7; a possible D gene is TRBD1 (7 bases). Trimming removed 1 base at V and 9 bases at J, with 17 bases between. The CDR3 runs 14 residues. Germline loops: CDR1 SGHRS, CDR2 YFSETQ. The CDR3, as DNA: TGCGCCAGCAGCTTGAATCTGGGCAGGGGGGCGCAGTACTTC. It encodes CASSLNLGRGAQYF.

This chain links TRBV12-5 with TRBJ2-2, with TRBD1 matching over 7 bases. The V gene's germline CDR1 is LGHNT and CDR2 FRNRAP. V dropped 8 bases and J dropped 6; count of bases not matched to a gene: 15. CDR3 length: 16 residues. The CDR3 sequence: CASRSFRQGRAGELFF. In nucleotides, the CDR3 is TGTGCTAGTCGGTCCTTTCGACAGGGAAGGGCCGGGGAGCTGTTTTTT.

The rearrangement joins TRBV19 to TRBJ1-5; 7 bases align to TRBD1. The germline V gene has CDR1 LNHDA and CDR2 SQIVND (reference sequence). This CDR3 spans 15 amino acids. Trimming at V came to 7 bases and at J to 7 bases, leaving 13 bases not matched to a gene. The CDR3 loop reads CASTGSTGIGQPQHF. The CDR3 bases are TGTGCCAGTACGGGGTCGACAGGGATTGGCCAGCCCCAGCATTTT.

The chain is built from TRBV5-4 and TRBJ1-4; TRBD1 matches at 11 bases. The CDR3 loop spans 15 amino acids. V was pared by 3 bases and J by 6 bases, with 4 bases of the junction left unmatched. Germline V gives CDR1 SGHNT, CDR2 YYREEE (reference sequence). As DNA, the CDR3 is TGTGCCAGCAGCTCGCCGGGACAGGGGGATGAAAAACTGTTTTTT. Residues: CASSSPGQGDEKLFF.

V gene TRBV6-4 combines with J gene TRBJ1-5; 10 nucleotides line up with TRBD1. Trimming took 2 bases from V and 0 from J; bases not matched to a gene: 7. The germline V gene encodes CDR1 MRHNA and CDR2 SNTAGT. This CDR3 comprises 18 residues. This chain's CDR3 is CASSDPRDRGNSNQPQHF. The CDR3 nucleotides are TGTGCCAGCAGTGACCCACGGGACAGGGGAAATAGCAATCAGCCCCAGCATTTT.

The chain combines TRBV20-1 with TRBJ2-3; the match to TRBD2 covers 8 bases. The junction had 5 bases not matched to a gene; V was cut back by 0 bases and J by 0 bases. The germline V gene encodes CDR1 DFQATT and CDR2 SNEGSKA (reference sequence). This CDR3 is 16 amino acids long. The CDR3 DNA reads as TGCAGTGCTAGAGATCGCCTAGCGGGTAGCACAGATACGCAGTATTTT. It translates to CSARDRLAGSTDTQYF.

The rearrangement links TRBV12-5 to TRBJ1-1; D uncertain. This CDR3 has 14 amino acids. Germline CDR1 reads LGHNT; CDR2 reads FRNRAP. Trimming shortened V by 1 base and J by 1 base, and 7 bases separated the two germline ends. CDR3 amino acids: CASGLAGTNTEAFF. Written as DNA, the CDR3 is TGTGCTAGTGGTTTGGCCGGAACGAACACTGAAGCTTTCTTT.

The chain carries TRBV20-1 and TRBJ1-5; 7 bases align to TRBD1. The CDR3 has 14 residues. Looked up from germline, CDR1 is DFQATT and CDR2 is SNEGSKA (reference sequence). V dropped 5 bases and J dropped 1; count of bases not matched to a gene: 5. CDR3 protein: CSAPSGGSNQPQHF. CDR3 nucleotide sequence: TGCAGTGCTCCCTCAGGGGGGAGCAATCAGCCCCAGCATTTT.

This clonotype was seen only a few times. J is TRBJ2-7 and V is TRBV6-5; the match to TRBD1 covers 9 bases. V was clipped by 0 bases and J by 5 bases; unmatched bases: 11. This CDR3 contains 17 residues. CDR1 and CDR2 from the germline V gene are MNHEY and SVGAGI. The CDR3 sequence is CASSYSPTGGVWDEQYF. The CDR3 nucleotides read TGTGCCAGCAGTTACTCACCGACAGGGGGGGTCTGGGACGAGCAGTACTTC.

The V gene is TRBV20-1, the J gene TRBJ2-7; possibly TRBD2 for D (5 bases). The CDR3 loop spans 14 amino acids. V was shortened by 3 bases and J by 6 bases, with 18 bases between the two germline ends. CDR1 is DFQATT and CDR2 is SNEGSKA in the germline V gene (reference sequence). The CDR3 is CSARSRLREGEQYF. The CDR3 DNA reads as TGCAGTGCTAGGTCTCGGTTACGCGAGGGCGAGCAGTACTTC.

This chain joins TRBV30 and TRBJ2-7, with TRBD1 matching over 11 bases. This CDR3 is 13 amino acids long. Germline CDR1 is GTSNPN and CDR2 is SVGIG (reference sequence). Trimming cost V 5 bases and J 3 bases; bases outside gene matches: 3. CDR3 sequence reads: CAWWDRGNYEQYF. CDR3 nucleotide sequence: TGTGCCTGGTGGGACAGGGGGAACTACGAGCAGTACTTC.

This sequence joins TRBV12-3 or TRBV12-4 and TRBJ2-3; TRBD1 matches at 9 bases. CDR3 size: 16 residues. V lost 3 bases, J lost 3 bases, and 7 bases stayed unmatched. CDR3 sequence reads: CASSFTGGARTDTQYF. The DNA for the CDR3 is TGTGCCAGCAGTTTCACAGGGGGCGCGAGGACAGATACGCAGTATTTT.

The CDR3 spells CASNPAGAQETQYF. In nucleotides, the CDR3 is TGTGCCAGCAATCCCGCGGGGGCTCAAGAGACCCAGTACTTC. V and J are TRBV6-1 and TRBJ2-5, with D perhaps matching TRBD2 (7 bases). The germline V and J ends were trimmed by 7 bases and 2 bases, with 14 bases remaining between them. Germline values: CDR1 MNHNS, CDR2 SASEGT. The CDR3 runs 14 residues.

The chain is built from TRBV25-1 and TRBJ2-5, with 7 bases identical to TRBD2. Germline V gene sequence: CDR1 MGHDK, CDR2 SYGVNS. The CDR3 is 15 amino acids. The V gene end was trimmed by 4 bases and the J gene end by 1 base; junction bases not matched to a gene: 6. The CDR3 spells CASSGHGGGQETQYF. The CDR3, as DNA: TGTGCCAGCAGTGGACATGGCGGGGGCCAAGAGACCCAGTACTTC.

V gene TRBV27 combines with J gene TRBJ2-3, with 9 positions matching TRBD1. This CDR3 contains 15 residues. The germline gives CDR1 MNHEY, CDR2 SMNVEV (reference sequence). J gave up 5 bases and V 6 bases, and 9 bases lay outside the gene matches. CDR3 amino acids: CASRRTGESRDTQYF. The CDR3 DNA follows: TGTGCCAGCAGAAGGACAGGGGAGTCAAGAGATACGCAGTATTTT.

The V and J genes are TRBV7-9 and TRBJ1-1; possibly TRBD1 for D (5 bases). CDR3 size: 16 residues. CDR1 and CDR2 from the germline V gene are SEHNR and FQNEAQ (reference sequence). With 1 base removed from V and 5 bases from J, the gap between germline ends came to 17 bases. The CDR3 here is CASSLDSGTGRTEAFF. In DNA, the CDR3 is TGTGCCAGCAGCTTAGACTCCGGGACGGGGCGGACTGAAGCTTTCTTT.

This clonotype was seen just once. The chain links TRBV5-4 to TRBJ2-1, with D possibly TRBD1 on 5 matching bases. Trimming shortened V by 0 bases and J by 6 bases, and 10 bases separated the two germline ends. CDR3 length equals 14 residues. CDR1 and CDR2 (germline): SGHNT, YYREEE (reference sequence). The CDR3 reads CASSLGRALNEQFF. CDR3 DNA sequence: TGTGCCAGCAGCTTGGGCAGGGCCCTCAATGAGCAGTTCTTC.